The 26 T cell receptor beta chains listed next were all sequenced from one sample in a study of response to subunit inactivated influenza vaccine. TCRdb re-derived calls from the RT-PCR reads in MiXCR, one entry per CDR3 protein. The sample yields roughly 710,000 distinct CDR3 sequences, approximately 15% seen once. This sample comprised PBMCs from blood, obtained roughly 2 weeks before vaccination. The receptors derive from a man aged 45 to 65 who received an inactivated influenza vaccine.

The chain recombines TRBV15 with TRBJ2-1, with a weak D call TRBD2 (6 bases). The V end lost 0 bases, the J end lost 0 bases, and 9 bases lay between the germline ends. There are 16 residues in the CDR3. CDR1 and CDR2 from the germline V gene are LNHNV and YYDKDF (reference sequence). The DNA of the CDR3 is TGTGCCACCAGCAGAGACGCAGCGGGCTCCTACAATGAGCAGTTCTTC. Protein: CATSRDAAGSYNEQFF.

There are a few counts of this clonotype. This rearrangement joins TRBV14 to TRBJ2-5; maybe TRBD1 (5 bases). The V gene's germline CDR1 is SGHDN and CDR2 FVKESK. V gave up 5 bases and J gave up 1 base, with 14 bases separating them. The CDR3 is made up of 15 amino acids. The CDR3 here is CASSLQAGRQETQYF. The CDR3 region has the DNA TGTGCCAGCAGCTTACAAGCAGGGCGCCAAGAGACCCAGTACTTC. The entire variable domain, with the rest obtained from reference TRBV14 and TRBJ2-5, is as follows: EAGVTQFPSHSVIEKGQTVTLRCDPISGHDNLYWYRRVMGKEIKFLLHFVKESKQDESGMPNNRFLAERTGGTYSTLKVQPAELEDSGVYFCASSLQAGRQETQYFGPGTRLLVL.

This clonotype came up a few times. This sequence joins TRBV28 and TRBJ2-1, with 7 bases that match TRBD2. The CDR3 is 16 residues long. V trimming: 4 bases; J trimming: 1 base; junction bases outside the gene matches: 7. The germline gives CDR1 MDHEN, CDR2 SYDVKM. This CDR3 reads CASSSQTSWSYNEQFF. The CDR3 coding sequence is TGTGCCAGCAGTTCGCAGACTAGCTGGTCCTACAATGAGCAGTTCTTC.

V gene TRBV20-1 combines with J gene TRBJ1-4; 7 bases align to TRBD1. The CDR3 spans 14 residues. V trimming: 0 bases; J trimming: 7 bases; junction bases outside the gene matches: 5. The germline V gene encodes CDR1 DFQATT and CDR2 SNEGSKA (reference sequence). The CDR3 DNA is TGCAGTGCTAGAGACCACAGGGGAAGTGAAAAACTGTTTTTT. Amino acid sequence: CSARDHRGSEKLFF.

CDR3 coding DNA: TGTGCCAGCAGCCCCCCCCCAGGGCAGGGGGCTTCCGAGCAGTACTTC. As protein: CASSPPPGQGASEQYF. The gene calls are TRBV4-2 and TRBJ2-7; 8 bases fit TRBD1. J was trimmed by 6 bases and V by 4 bases; bases with no gene match: 14. The CDR3 contains 16 residues. Germline V gene sequence: CDR1 LGHNA, CDR2 YNFKEQ.

This clonotype turned up a few times. The gene calls are TRBV4-3 and TRBJ1-2; tentatively, D is TRBD1 (6 bases). The CDR3 sequence is 14 residues long. CDR1 LGHNA and CDR2 YSLEER come from the germline V gene. V was pared by 4 bases and J by 3 bases, with 12 bases between. CDR3 DNA: TGCGCCAGCAGCCCACGGACAGTCGACTATGGCTACACCTTC. Amino acids: CASSPRTVDYGYTF.

This clonotype was seen only a few times. The V and J genes are TRBV29-1 and TRBJ2-1, with a weak D call TRBD2 (6 bases). The germline V and J ends were trimmed by 4 bases and 10 bases, with 14 bases remaining between them. The length of the CDR3 is 12 residues. Germline CDR1 SQVTM, CDR2 ANQGSEA. The CDR3 DNA reads TGCAGCGTTGCTTCTAGCGCTCAAGAGCAGTTCTTC. Protein product: CSVASSAQEQFF.

The chain carries TRBV9 and TRBJ2-1, with D tentatively TRBD2 (5 bases). The CDR3 extends over 13 amino acids. Germline V gene sequence: CDR1 SGDLS, CDR2 YYNGEE. Trimming stripped 4 bases from V and 9 bases from J, with 14 bases between. The CDR3, as DNA: TGTGCCAGCAGCCCAAGTACGGGGATTGAGCAGTTCTTC. Translated, it gives CASSPSTGIEQFF.

This sequence joins TRBV6-1 and TRBJ2-7; tentatively, D is TRBD1 (6 bases). The germline gives CDR1 MNHNS, CDR2 SASEGT. V was cut by 6 bases and J by 0 bases, with 15 bases left in between. CDR3 size: 15 residues. CDR3 protein: CASSTVPGASYEQYF. DNA of the CDR3: TGTGCCAGCAGCACCGTCCCAGGGGCCTCCTACGAGCAGTACTTC.

This clonotype showed up just a few times. The genes are TRBV24-1 and TRBJ2-5; D not resolved. CDR3 length: 13 residues. In germline, CDR1 is KGHDR, CDR2 SFDVKD. V was clipped by 0 bases and J by 8 bases, with 9 bases between them. The CDR3 DNA reads TGTGCCACCAGTGATTTGCACGGCTTCACCCAGTACTTC. It translates to CATSDLHGFTQYF.

In its sample, this clonotype was seen a few times. The chain employs TRBV12-3 or TRBV12-4 and TRBJ2-7, with 9 bases matching TRBD1. The CDR3 is 15 amino acids. The ends lost 7 bases at V and 5 bases at J; junction bases unmatched: 12. CDR3 in amino acids: CASTFLGTGSHEQYF. In DNA, the CDR3 is TGTGCCAGCACTTTTTTGGGGACAGGGAGCCACGAGCAGTACTTC.

The rearrangement links TRBV30 to TRBJ2-1, with D possibly being TRBD2 (5 bases). Per germline, CDR1 GTSNPN and CDR2 SVGIG (reference sequence). The CDR3 totals 13 residues. Trimming took 3 bases from V and 14 from J, leaving 20 bases between them. CDR3 in DNA: TGTGCCTGGAGCCCGTCGACATCCCCGAGGGAGTTCTTC. This gives the protein CAWSPSTSPREFF.

The rearrangement uses TRBV4-3 and TRBJ2-1, with 10 bases lining up with TRBD2. J lost 5 bases, V lost 3 bases, and 4 bases had no gene match. The CDR3 loop spans 15 amino acids. The germline V gene encodes CDR1 LGHNA and CDR2 YSLEER. CDR3 sequence reads: CASSHGLADNNEQFF. For the CDR3, the DNA is TGCGCCAGCAGCCACGGACTAGCGGACAACAATGAGCAGTTCTTC.

This clonotype has only a few counts. V usage is TRBV5-1 and J usage is TRBJ2-3; a weak D match, TRBD2 (6 bases). Germline CDR1 and CDR2: SGHRS and YFSETQ. Trimming removed 4 bases from V and 0 bases from J, with 12 bases in between. The CDR3 extends over 15 amino acids. The CDR3 sequence: CASSTEGFSTDTQYF. CDR3 sequence (DNA): TGCGCCAGCAGCACGGAGGGTTTCAGCACAGATACGCAGTATTTT. The variable domain in full, completed from reference TRBV5-1 and TRBJ2-3, reads KAGVTQTPRYLIKTRGQQVTLSCSPISGHRSVSWYQQTPGQGLQFLFEYFSETQRNKGNFPGRFSGRQFSNSRSEMNVSTLELGDSALYLCASSTEGFSTDTQYFGPGTRLTVL.

This clonotype was observed a few times. The gene calls are TRBV29-1 and TRBJ2-7; weak D call: TRBD2 (5 bases). The CDR3 is 13 residues long. With 4 bases removed from V and 6 bases from J, the gap between germline ends came to 16 bases. Germline V gene data show CDR1 as SQVTM and CDR2 as ANQGSEA. CDR3 residues: CSVAEGFPGEQYF. The DNA of the CDR3 is TGCAGCGTTGCTGAGGGATTTCCAGGCGAGCAGTACTTC.

V is TRBV7-2 and J is TRBJ2-3; the D is unclear. The V and J ends lost 0 bases and 3 bases respectively, with 10 bases between them. The CDR3 covers 15 residues. Germline V gives CDR1 SGHTA, CDR2 FQGNSA. This chain's CDR3 is CASSLAQFDTDTQYF. CDR3 coding DNA: TGTGCCAGCAGCTTAGCGCAGTTCGATACAGATACGCAGTATTTT.

A few counts support this clonotype. V gene TRBV20-1 combines with J gene TRBJ2-5, with D tentatively TRBD2 (5 bases). Germline V gene lookup returns CDR1 DFQATT and CDR2 SNEGSKA (reference sequence). V lost 1 base and J 5 bases, leaving 8 bases between the germline ends. This CDR3 is 12 amino acids long. The CDR3 region is CSARVRRETQYF. The CDR3 DNA follows: TGCAGTGCTAGAGTAAGGAGGGAGACCCAGTACTTC.

The gene calls are TRBV5-1 and TRBJ2-3; 13 bases map to TRBD2. J lost 3 bases, V lost 4 bases, and 5 bases had no gene match. The CDR3 totals 16 residues. The germline gives CDR1 SGHRS, CDR2 YFSETQ. The CDR3 here is CASSRGGLAGTDTQYF. For the CDR3, the DNA is TGCGCCAGCAGCCGCGGGGGACTAGCGGGGACAGATACGCAGTATTTT.

This clonotype was counted at least ten times. This chain links TRBV29-1 with TRBJ2-3; 12 bases agree with TRBD2. The germline gives CDR1 SQVTM, CDR2 ANQGSEA. The CDR3 sequence is 17 residues long. The V gene end was trimmed by 6 bases and the J gene end by 2 bases; junction bases not matched to a gene: 12. The CDR3 is CSVDSRLAGAPTDTQYF. The CDR3 nucleotides read TGCAGCGTAGATAGCCGACTAGCGGGAGCCCCCACAGATACGCAGTATTTT.

This chain uses TRBV20-1 with TRBJ2-7, with D maybe TRBD1 (5 bases). V was shortened by 2 bases and J by 4 bases, with 12 bases between the two germline ends. The CDR3 has 13 residues. From germline, CDR1 is DFQATT and CDR2 SNEGSKA (reference sequence). CDR3 sequence reads: CSARYGREYEQYF. The CDR3, as DNA: TGCAGTGCTAGATATGGCAGGGAATACGAGCAGTACTTC.

V gene TRBV20-1 combines with J gene TRBJ1-5; D is undetermined. The germline V gene has CDR1 DFQATT and CDR2 SNEGSKA (reference sequence). The CDR3 consists of 12 residues. Trimming cost V 5 bases and J 7 bases, with 12 bases left between them. The CDR3 DNA sequence: TGCAGTGCTTGGGAGGGTATGCAGCCCCAGCATTTT. This sequence encodes CSAWEGMQPQHF.

The chain combines TRBV7-9 with TRBJ2-5; tentatively, D is TRBD1 (6 bases). V was clipped by 4 bases and J by 3 bases, with 12 bases between them. Looked up from germline, CDR1 is SEHNR and CDR2 is FQNEAQ (reference sequence). CDR3 length equals 14 residues. For the CDR3, the DNA is TGTGCCAGCAGCTACCGGGACAAAAAAGAGACCCAGTACTTC. It translates to CASSYRDKKETQYF.

This clonotype was observed a few times. V and J are TRBV20-1 and TRBJ2-1; D perhaps matches TRBD2 (6 bases). Germline CDR1 DFQATT, CDR2 SNEGSKA (reference sequence). The CDR3 contains 16 residues. The V gene lost 1 base and the J gene lost 3 bases, with 16 bases spanning the gap. The CDR3 loop is CSARAGGSGFYNEQFF. For the CDR3, the DNA is TGCAGTGCTAGAGCCGGGGGTAGCGGCTTCTACAATGAGCAGTTCTTC.

There are a few counts of this clonotype. This chain connects TRBV9 to TRBJ2-5, with TRBD2 as a possible D gene (5 bases). Trimming cost V 0 bases and J 6 bases, with 9 bases left between them. The germline CDR1 and CDR2 sequences are SGDLS and YYNGEE. The CDR3 extends over 13 amino acids. The CDR3 loop reads CASSVASSQTQYF. The CDR3 DNA sequence: TGTGCCAGCAGCGTAGCTAGCAGCCAGACCCAGTACTTC.

This clonotype was detected only a few times. The chain carries TRBV11-1 and TRBJ2-7; 9 positions match TRBD1. This CDR3 spans 15 amino acids. CDR1 is SGHAT and CDR2 is FQDESV in the germline V gene (reference sequence). J lost 5 bases, V lost 2 bases, and 7 bases had no gene match. CDR3 in amino acids: CASSLLDRGSDEQYF. For the CDR3, the DNA is TGTGCCAGCAGCTTACTGGACAGGGGTTCGGACGAGCAGTACTTC.

Ten or more counts support this clonotype. The V gene is TRBV4-1, the J gene TRBJ2-3; D possibly uses TRBD1 or TRBD2 (5 bases each). Germline values: CDR1 MGHRA, CDR2 YSYEKL. V lost 4 bases to trimming and J lost 2 bases, with 16 bases between them. This CDR3 is built from 16 residues. The CDR3 DNA reads as TGCGCCAGCAGCCGAACTAGGGGACCCCTCACAGATACGCAGTATTTT. The encoded protein is CASSRTRGPLTDTQYF.